These T cell receptor beta chains were read from a single sample in a study of blood T cells in healthy people across ages. TCRdb reprocessed the 5' RACE reads via MiXCR and lists one record per CDR3 protein. Among 1.5 million to 1.8 million distinct CDR3 sequences, approximately 43% were seen once, and the ten largest hold 4%. Sequencing was carried out using blood. The receptor set was obtained from a woman under 30 in good health. CDR3s include the opening cysteine and the closing phenylalanine or tryptophan. The order of the fields is V gene, D gene, clone size, J gene, CDR3 DNA, CDR3 protein. A D gene is named only where the DNA matches it firmly. Size tells how often a clone was seen (once, few, many) or the class of an expanded clone, and some rows leave it out.

TRBV24-1	TRBD1	few	TRBJ2-2	TGTGCCACCAGTACAGGGGAGACCGGGGAGCTGTTTTTT	CATSTGETGELFF
TRBV27	-	-	TRBJ2-1	TGTGCCAGCAGACCAGGGGCCCACACACATGAGCAGTTCTTC	CASRPGAHTHEQFF
TRBV29-1	-	-	TRBJ1-4	TGCAGCGTAGCACAGGGTTCAACTAATGAAAAACTGTTTTTT	CSVAQGSTNEKLFF
TRBV20-1	TRBD2	-	TRBJ2-1	TGCAGTGCTAGACCTAGCGGGAGGGCCGGAAATGAGCAGTTCTTC	CSARPSGRAGNEQFF
TRBV4-1	-	-	TRBJ2-1	TGCGCCAGCAGCACCGATTCCGGGGCCGGCAATGAGCAGTTCTTC	CASSTDSGAGNEQFF
TRBV7-9	-	-	TRBJ1-2	TGTGCCAGCAGCTCTATTGGTAATGGTGGCTACACCTTC	CASSSIGNGGYTF
TRBV19	-	-	TRBJ2-5	TGTGCCAGTAGTATCCGAACGGGCCCGTTAACCCAGTACTTC	CASSIRTGPLTQYF
TRBV5-1	-	-	TRBJ1-1	TGCGCCAGCAGCCAGGGAGCTTCGAACACTGAAGCTTTCTTT	CASSQGASNTEAFF
TRBV20-1	-	-	TRBJ1-6	TGCAGTGCTAGGAGTCAGGGCTTTACACCCCTCCACTTT	CSARSQGFTPLHF
TRBV29-1	-	few	TRBJ2-2	TGCAGCGTTAACGGGGAAAGCGGCACCGGGGAGCTGTTTTTT	CSVNGESGTGELFF
TRBV12-5	-	-	TRBJ2-2	TGTGCTAGTGGTTTGAGCGCCATCAGGATCACCGGGGAGCTGTTTTTT	CASGLSAIRITGELFF
TRBV4-1	TRBD1	-	TRBJ2-3	TGTGCCAGCAGTCAGACAGGGGGTCTAGATACGCAGTATTTT	CASSQTGGLDTQYF
TRBV5-1	-	few	TRBJ2-1	TGCGCCAGCAGCTTGACAGGGTTCTTGGATGAGCAGTTCTTC	CASSLTGFLDEQFF
TRBV12-3/TRBV12-4	-	once	TRBJ2-5	TGTACCAGCACGATGTCGGAATCGGGGACCCAGTACTTC	CTSTMSESGTQYF
TRBV20-1	TRBD2	-	TRBJ2-1	TGCAGTGCTAGCCCGGGACTAGCGGGGGTTACGGAGCAGTTCTTC	CSASPGLAGVTEQFF
TRBV6-6	-	few	TRBJ1-2	TGTGCCAGCAGTTACCTAAAAGGGCCCTATGGCTACACCTTC	CASSYLKGPYGYTF
TRBV20-1	TRBD2	few	TRBJ2-3	TGCAGTGCTACACTAGCGCGAGCGGGCACAGATACGCAGTATTTT	CSATLARAGTDTQYF